The 11 T cell receptor beta chains reported below all come from one sample, sequenced in a study of patients and donors after allogeneic stem cell transplantation (dated by TCRdb to about 2020). Receptor amplification or capture employed RT-PCR. Sequencing instrument: NextSeq 550. TCRdb's own reprocessing of the public reads used fastp at Q25 and MiXCR and kept productive beta chains. All rows with the same CDR3 protein become a single entry with the most common DNA and genes. The sample data list roughly 940,000 distinct CDR3 sequences, and over 15% of these were observed just once. Around 6% of the sample comes from the top ten. Sequencing input: blood, either unsorted or a sorted T cell fraction (not recorded which). Receptor source: a human donor who was either an allogeneic HSCT recipient or a stem cell or donor lymphocyte infusion donor (not recorded which). It is not recorded whose cells these are; they may come from a transplant donor.

Only a few counts were recorded for this clonotype. The chain is built from TRBV9 and TRBJ1-2; maybe TRBD1 (5 bases). V shed 3 bases and J shed 5 bases, with 11 bases lying between them. The CDR3 has 13 amino acids. CDR1 is SGDLS, CDR2 YYNGEE, per germline. The CDR3 loop is CASSDGGGYGYTF. CDR3 in DNA: TGTGCCAGCAGCGATGGGGGAGGGTATGGCTACACCTTC.

This clonotype occurred a few times. The V and J genes are TRBV12-3 or TRBV12-4 and TRBJ2-1; 11 bases are shared with TRBD2. J was trimmed by 9 bases and V by 3 bases; bases with no gene match: 10. The CDR3 sequence is 16 residues long. CDR3 bases: TGTGCCAGCAGTTTGGGAGTAGCGGGGGGGCACGGTGAGCAGTTCTTC. The encoded protein is CASSLGVAGGHGEQFF.

The V and J genes are TRBV4-3 and TRBJ2-4, with D tentatively TRBD2 (5 bases). Germline V gives CDR1 LGHNA, CDR2 YSLEER. There are 15 residues in the CDR3. The V gene lost 2 bases and the J gene lost 8 bases, with 16 bases spanning the gap. This chain's CDR3 is CASSQLTRRADIQYF. CDR3 DNA sequence: TGCGCCAGCAGCCAACTGACACGGCGGGCGGACATTCAGTACTTC.

This clonotype was seen a few times. The rearrangement joins TRBV7-9 to TRBJ2-1; perhaps TRBD2 as D (6 bases). Germline-derived CDR1 and CDR2 are SEHNR and FQNEAQ (reference sequence). The CDR3 has 12 amino acids. The V gene lost 5 bases and the J gene lost 13 bases, with 15 bases spanning the gap. The CDR3 DNA reads as TGTGCCAGCAGCCCCGGGACTCTTGATCAGTTCTTC. As protein: CASSPGTLDQFF.

In its sample, this clonotype was seen a few times. The V and J genes are TRBV6-5 and TRBJ1-4; maybe TRBD1 (6 bases). CDR3 length: 18 residues. The V gene's germline CDR1 is MNHEY and CDR2 SVGAGI. The germline V and J ends were trimmed by 0 bases and 0 bases, with 14 bases remaining between them. The CDR3, as DNA: TGTGCCAGCAGTTACTCGAACAGGGTAGAAGCAACTAATGAAAAACTGTTTTTT. Residues: CASSYSNRVEATNEKLFF.

This clonotype has more than one count but fewer than ten. The J gene is TRBJ2-2, the V gene TRBV12-3 or TRBV12-4; 9 bases agree with TRBD2. Trimming took 3 bases from V and 6 from J; bases not matched to a gene: 8. This CDR3 has 16 residues. In nucleotides, the CDR3 is TGTGCCAGCAGTTTGTCCCTTGCGGGGGGGGCCGGGGAGCTGTTTTTT. Encoded protein: CASSLSLAGGAGELFF.

The chain carries TRBV30 and TRBJ1-5; no clear D gene. CDR1 and CDR2 from the germline V gene are GTSNPN and SVGIG (reference sequence). The CDR3 is 13 amino acids. Trimming left V 2 bases short and J 4 bases short, with 9 bases between. The CDR3 region has the DNA TGTGCCTGGAGTCCCCCCCCAAATCAGCCCCAGCATTTT. The encoded protein is CAWSPPPNQPQHF.

The gene calls are TRBV15 and TRBJ1-5; D gene uncertain. CDR3 length: 14 amino acids. Per germline, CDR1 LNHNV and CDR2 YYDKDF (reference sequence). V shed 7 bases and J shed 2 bases, with 12 bases lying between them. CDR3 in DNA: TGTGCCACCAACGGGAAGCGGGGCAATCAGCCCCAGCATTTT. Encoded protein: CATNGKRGNQPQHF.

There are many counts of this clonotype. The chain combines TRBV5-1 with TRBJ1-6, with 9 bases lining up with TRBD1. CDR3 length equals 15 residues. CDR1 and CDR2 (germline): SGHRS, YFSETQ. Trimming at V came to 0 bases and at J to 10 bases, leaving 5 bases not matched to a gene. CDR3 nucleotide sequence: TGCGCCAGCAGCTTGGCGACAGGGGGTAACTCACCCCTCCACTTT. Protein sequence: CASSLATGGNSPLHF.

CDR3 sequence: CASRRGAAYEQYF. Here the CDR3 DNA reads TGTGCCAGCAGACGGGGAGCCGCCTACGAGCAGTACTTC. The chain employs TRBV25-1 and TRBJ2-7; a possible D gene is TRBD2 (5 bases). V lost 6 bases and J lost 2, with 11 bases in between. The CDR3 is made up of 13 amino acids. Germline V lookup: CDR1 MGHDK, CDR2 SYGVNS.

The V and J genes are TRBV20-1 and TRBJ1-4; the D is unclear. Trimming removed 6 bases at V and 8 bases at J, with 19 bases between. The CDR3 runs to 14 residues. Germline values: CDR1 DFQATT, CDR2 SNEGSKA (reference sequence). CDR3 DNA: TGCAGTGCCAGGCCCGGGTTGGGTGAGGAAAAACTGTTTTTT. Translating it yields CSARPGLGEEKLFF.